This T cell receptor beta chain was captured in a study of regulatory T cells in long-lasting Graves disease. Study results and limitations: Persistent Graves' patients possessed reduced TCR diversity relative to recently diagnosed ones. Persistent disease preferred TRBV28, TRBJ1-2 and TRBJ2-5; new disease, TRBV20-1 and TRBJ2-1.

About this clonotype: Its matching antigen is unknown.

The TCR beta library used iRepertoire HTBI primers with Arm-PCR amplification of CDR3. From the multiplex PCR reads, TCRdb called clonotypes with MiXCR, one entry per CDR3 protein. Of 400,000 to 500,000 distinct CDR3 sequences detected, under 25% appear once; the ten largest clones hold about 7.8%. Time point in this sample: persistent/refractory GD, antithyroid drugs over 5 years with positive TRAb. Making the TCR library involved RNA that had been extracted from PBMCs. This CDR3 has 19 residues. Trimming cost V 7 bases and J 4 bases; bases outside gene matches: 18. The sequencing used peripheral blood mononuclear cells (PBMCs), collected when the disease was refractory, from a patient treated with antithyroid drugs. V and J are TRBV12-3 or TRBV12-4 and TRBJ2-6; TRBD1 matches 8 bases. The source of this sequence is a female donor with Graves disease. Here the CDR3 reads CASTFNPGGVLSGANVLTF. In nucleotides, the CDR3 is TGTGCCAGCACCTTTAACCCAGGGGGCGTGCTTTCCGGGGCCAACGTCCTGACTTTC.